Shown below are 3 T cell receptor beta chains from a single sample sequenced in a study of identical twins (dated by TCRdb to between 2015 and 2016). The protocol used for the library was 5' RACE. The reads were generated on an Illumina HiSeq 2000. Through fastp at Q25 and MiXCR, TCRdb rebuilt clones from the public reads, retaining in-frame beta chains. Rows with one shared CDR3 protein collapse into an entry with the most common genes and DNA. In all, the sample holds hundreds of thousands of distinct CDR3 sequences, and 15% to 20% of those were seen once. Roughly 13% of the sample goes to the ten largest clones. This same sample was also part of a study on T cells expressing NK-cell markers.

Sequencing was carried out using PBMCs. These receptors were obtained from a woman aged 18-35 years in good health.

This clonotype was recorded at least ten times. This chain connects TRBV11-2 to TRBJ2-7, with D maybe TRBD2 (6 bases). CDR1 and CDR2 (germline): SGHAT, FQNNGV. CDR3 length equals 13 residues. Trimming took 1 base from V and 4 from J, leaving 8 bases between them. The CDR3 nucleotides read TGTGCCAGCAGCTTAGCGGGAGTGTACGAGCAGTACTTC. This gives the protein CASSLAGVYEQYF.

The chain uses TRBV27 and TRBJ2-7, with a weak D call TRBD1 (5 bases). The germline gives CDR1 MNHEY, CDR2 SMNVEV (reference sequence). V dropped 6 bases and J dropped 4 bases, with 16 bases sitting between them. The CDR3 length is 14 residues. The CDR3 region has the DNA TGTGCCAGCAGCCCAACTCGTCAGGGATACGAGCAGTACTTC. It encodes CASSPTRQGYEQYF.

Only a few counts were recorded for this clonotype. The chain couples TRBV9 to TRBJ2-2; D gene ambiguous. Germline V gene lookup returns CDR1 SGDLS and CDR2 YYNGEE. This CDR3 comprises 13 residues. V lost 4 bases and J lost 6, with 10 bases in between. The CDR3 here is CASSSFRSGELFF. The CDR3, as DNA: TGTGCCAGCAGCTCCTTTCGATCCGGGGAGCTGTTTTTT.